Shown below are 28 T cell receptor beta chains from a single sample sequenced in a study of blood T cells in healthy people across ages. A second PCR, run for roughly 7 to 11 cycles, used a sample-barcoded 5' primer plus a J-beta primer mix. TCRdb re-called the 5' RACE reads with MiXCR, one entry per CDR3 protein. The sample consists of about 570,000 distinct CDR3 sequences, 27% of them appearing once. Sequencing used blood. These receptors were obtained from a woman in her 70s in good health.

This rearrangement joins TRBV5-1 to TRBJ2-5, with D possibly matching TRBD2 (6 bases). Trimming took off 1 base at V and 5 bases at J, with 15 bases between the two ends. The CDR3 spans 15 residues. Germline V gene data show CDR1 as SGHRS and CDR2 as YFSETQ. The CDR3 reads CASSLKGMGGETQYF. In nucleotides, the CDR3 is TGCGCCAGCAGCTTGAAGGGTATGGGAGGTGAGACCCAGTACTTC.

A few counts support this clonotype. V usage is TRBV12-3 or TRBV12-4 and J usage is TRBJ1-2; TRBD1 agrees at 9 bases. J lost 8 bases, V lost 4 bases, and 5 bases had no gene match. This CDR3 is 13 amino acids long. In DNA, the CDR3 is TGTGCCAGCAGTTGGGACAGGGACCCAGGCTACACCTTC. Its protein product is CASSWDRDPGYTF.

Only a few counts were recorded for this clonotype. This chain links TRBV3-1 with TRBJ2-5, with D unclear. The J call may be wrong; the DNA end is better matched by TRBJ2-1. This CDR3 region has 12 residues. CDR1 is LGHDT, CDR2 YNNKEL, per germline (reference sequence). The chain's CDR3 is CASSQGDWWQFF. The DNA of the CDR3 is TGTGCCAGCAGCCAAGGAGACTGGTGGCAGTTCTTC.

This clonotype came up a few times. Its ends do not fully match the called genes, so a read error is possible. The rearrangement joins TRBV12-3 or TRBV12-4 to TRBJ1-2; D is ambiguous. The CDR3 runs 15 residues. For the CDR3, the DNA is TGTGCCAGCAGTTCATATGGCAGATCTAACGATGGCTACACCTTC. This sequence encodes CASSSYGRSNDGYTF.

The chain joins TRBV7-2 to TRBJ2-1; 7 nucleotides agree with TRBD1. After removal of 3 bases from V and 9 bases from J, the junction contained 2 bases not matched to a gene. The CDR3 has 12 residues. CDR1 and CDR2 (germline): SGHTA, FQGNSA. The CDR3 here is CASSLDRSEQFF. The CDR3 coding sequence is TGTGCCAGCAGCTTGGACAGGTCTGAGCAGTTCTTC.

This clonotype has just a few counts. At one end, the junction sequence differs from germline, possibly due to a read error. This rearrangement joins TRBV5-1 to TRBJ1-1, with TRBD1 identical over 9 bases. This CDR3 comprises 18 residues. From germline, CDR1 is SGHRS and CDR2 YFSETQ. CDR3 sequence (DNA): TGCGCCTGCAGCTCCGTACTGGGACAGGGAGGTTTAGGGACTGAAGCTTTCTTT. Translation: CACSSVLGQGGLGTEAFF.

The rearrangement uses TRBV7-9 and TRBJ1-1; the D gene is possibly TRBD1 (6 bases). CDR3 size: 12 residues. Germline CDR1 reads SEHNR; CDR2 reads FQNEAQ (reference sequence). V gave up 11 bases and J gave up 1 base, with 11 bases separating them. The chain's CDR3 is CALGQQNTEAFF. The CDR3 DNA is TGTGCCCTTGGACAGCAGAACACTGAAGCTTTCTTT.

This clonotype came up a few times. The chain uses TRBV19 and TRBJ1-2; no clear D gene. V was shortened by 6 bases and J by 4 bases, with 9 bases between the two germline ends. The CDR3 extends over 12 amino acids. CDR1 is LNHDA, CDR2 SQIVND, per germline (reference sequence). CDR3 amino acids: CASRPRGYGYTF. The CDR3 DNA is TGTGCCAGTAGGCCCAGAGGCTATGGCTACACCTTC.

This clonotype was counted at least ten times. The CDR3 reads CASSLGQNNSPLHF. CDR3 nucleotides: TGTGCCAGCAGTTTAGGGCAGAATAATTCACCCCTCCACTTT. This chain connects TRBV12-3 or TRBV12-4 to TRBJ1-6; D call uncertain. Trimming took 1 base from V and 5 from J, leaving 6 bases between them. The CDR3 runs 14 residues.

The rearrangement joins TRBV29-1 to TRBJ1-2, with D possibly matching TRBD1 (6 bases). Germline V gives CDR1 SQVTM, CDR2 ANQGSEA. V was cut by 4 bases and J by 8 bases, with 20 bases left in between. The CDR3 consists of 14 residues. CDR3 region: CSVVGQPRWGGYTF. The CDR3 DNA is TGCAGCGTTGTTGGACAGCCTCGCTGGGGAGGCTACACCTTC.

The chain employs TRBV20-1 and TRBJ2-1, with D unresolved. The CDR3 totals 13 residues. Trimming cost V 3 bases and J 1 base, with 7 bases left between them. The V gene's germline CDR1 is DFQATT and CDR2 SNEGSKA (reference sequence). The CDR3 protein is CSASSLSYNEQFF. Here the CDR3 DNA reads TGCAGTGCTAGCAGTCTATCCTACAATGAGCAGTTCTTC.

The chain is built from TRBV29-1 and TRBJ1-4; D is ambiguous. Germline values: CDR1 SQVTM, CDR2 ANQGSEA. Trimming pared 4 bases from V and 3 bases from J, leaving 3 bases between. The CDR3 sequence is 11 residues long. CDR3 sequence reads: CSVGSNEKLFF. In nucleotides, the CDR3 is TGCAGCGTTGGATCTAATGAAAAACTGTTTTTT.

J is TRBJ2-3 and V is TRBV12-5; TRBD2 matches 10 bases. With 4 bases clipped from V and 4 bases from J, the junction kept 5 bases outside the gene matches. CDR1 and CDR2 (germline): LGHNT, FRNRAP. CDR3 length equals 15 residues. The CDR3 coding sequence is TGTGCTAGTGGTTCAACTAGCGGGGTACCAGATACGCAGTATTTT. It specifies CASGSTSGVPDTQYF.

The table lists this clonotype with a few counts. The chain combines TRBV6-6 with TRBJ1-4; 7 nucleotides match TRBD1. This CDR3 is 15 amino acids long. V trimming: 6 bases; J trimming: 8 bases; junction bases outside the gene matches: 12. The V gene's germline CDR1 is MNHNY and CDR2 SVGAGI (reference sequence). CDR3: CASRTGLTRGEKLFF. The CDR3 coding sequence is TGTGCCAGCAGGACCGGGCTCACCAGGGGGGAAAAACTGTTTTTT.

The chain is built from TRBV6-2 or TRBV6-3 and TRBJ1-2; 7 positions match TRBD1. This CDR3 comprises 13 residues. Germline-derived CDR1 and CDR2 are MNHEY and SVGEGT. The V and J ends lost 5 bases and 7 bases, in that order; junction bases with no gene match: 7. The CDR3, as DNA: TGTGCCAGCAGTACCACAGGGGCTGGTGGCTACACCTTC. Protein sequence: CASSTTGAGGYTF.

The chain couples TRBV3-1 to TRBJ1-2, with a possible D match to TRBD1 (5 bases). V lost 7 bases and J 4 bases, leaving 13 bases between the germline ends. The CDR3 loop spans 13 amino acids. Germline-derived CDR1 and CDR2 are LGHDT and YNNKEL (reference sequence). The CDR3 nucleotides are TGTGCCAGCAACTCGGCTGGGGCCTATGGCTACACCTTC. The encoded protein is CASNSAGAYGYTF.

Only a few counts were recorded for this clonotype. As DNA, the CDR3 is TGCGCCAGCAGCCCTAAAGCCCAGGATACGCAGTATTTT. It translates to CASSPKAQDTQYF. The rearrangement links TRBV5-1 to TRBJ2-3; D gene uncertain. V lost 4 bases and J 6 bases, leaving 12 bases between the germline ends. The germline CDR1 and CDR2 sequences are SGHRS and YFSETQ. This CDR3 is built from 13 residues.

The rearrangement joins TRBV28 to TRBJ2-4; possible D gene TRBD1, 6 bases. Per germline, CDR1 MDHEN and CDR2 SYDVKM. The CDR3 runs 14 residues. V shed 9 bases and J shed 7 bases, with 19 bases lying between them. CDR3 coding DNA: TGTGCCAGTGGGCTTGTGGGACAAGGGAACATTCAGTACTTC. Translation gives CASGLVGQGNIQYF. Complete variable domain (other parts from reference TRBV28 and TRBJ2-4): DVKVTQSSRYLVKRTGEKVFLECVQDMDHENMFWYRQDPGLGLRLIYFSYDVKMKEKGDIPEGYSVSREKKERFSLILESASTNQTSMYLCASGLVGQGNIQYFGAGTRLSVL.

The rearrangement links TRBV29-1 to TRBJ2-5, with D perhaps TRBD2 (6 bases). The CDR3 contains 13 residues. CDR1 and CDR2 (germline): SQVTM, ANQGSEA. Trimming took 6 bases from V and 4 from J, leaving 15 bases between them. The CDR3 protein is CSVGGGGGETQYF. The CDR3 bases are TGCAGCGTCGGGGGAGGTGGTGGAGAGACCCAGTACTTC.

V usage is TRBV20-1 and J usage is TRBJ2-3; TRBD2 matches 10 bases. Germline V gives CDR1 DFQATT, CDR2 SNEGSKA (reference sequence). The trim removed 4 bases at V and 3 bases at J, leaving 4 bases unmatched. CDR3 length: 14 residues. Here the CDR3 DNA reads TGCAGTGCTAAAGCGGGGGGGCATACAGATACGCAGTATTTT. Translated, it gives CSAKAGGHTDTQYF.

The chain's CDR3 is CASSSPGQRNTEAFF. In nucleotides, the CDR3 is TGTGCCAGCAGCTCACCGGGACAGCGGAACACTGAAGCTTTCTTT. The J gene is TRBJ1-1, the V gene TRBV7-8; 7 bases are shared with TRBD1. The CDR3 loop spans 15 amino acids. Germline CDR1 and CDR2: SGHVS and FQNEAQ. Germline trimming cut 4 bases from V and 1 base from J; bases unmatched to any gene: 6.

The chain employs TRBV20-1 and TRBJ2-4; 13 bases line up with TRBD2. V lost 6 bases to trimming and J lost 8 bases; unmatched junction nucleotides: 19. The germline V gene encodes CDR1 DFQATT and CDR2 SNEGSKA (reference sequence). The CDR3 has 18 amino acids. The CDR3: CSAQPILTSGGLADIQYF. The CDR3 DNA reads as TGCAGTGCCCAACCTATTTTGACTAGCGGGGGGCTCGCAGACATTCAGTACTTC.

In this sample, this clonotype turned up a few times. The chain has TRBV20-1 and TRBJ1-5; 7 bases align to TRBD1. With V trimmed by 1 base and J by 4 bases, 7 bases remained unmatched. The CDR3 has 15 residues. Germline values: CDR1 DFQATT, CDR2 SNEGSKA (reference sequence). The CDR3 DNA reads TGCAGTGCTAGAGTCTCAGGGGGGAGGAATCAGCCCCAGCATTTT. This codes for CSARVSGGRNQPQHF.

The chain uses TRBV5-1 and TRBJ1-1; maybe TRBD1 (5 bases). Trimming shortened V by 0 bases and J by 11 bases, and 20 bases separated the two germline ends. CDR3 length equals 15 residues. Germline V lookup: CDR1 SGHRS, CDR2 YFSETQ. The CDR3 nucleotides are TGCGCCAGCAGCTTGGAGCCCGGGGCGCCCGTTGAGGCTTTCTTT. It specifies CASSLEPGAPVEAFF.

This sequence joins TRBV5-1 and TRBJ2-3; 7 bases align to TRBD1. Trimming removed 4 bases from V and 1 base from J; junction bases left unmatched: 3. This CDR3 region has 14 residues. The germline gives CDR1 SGHRS, CDR2 YFSETQ. As DNA, the CDR3 is TGCGCCAGCAGCCACGGACAGGGCACAGATACGCAGTATTTT. This encodes CASSHGQGTDTQYF.

The chain links TRBV6-2 or TRBV6-3 to TRBJ2-5; 7 nucleotides align to TRBD1. After removal of 2 bases from V and 2 bases from J, the junction contained 2 bases not matched to a gene. The CDR3 has 14 residues. In germline, CDR1 is MNHEY, CDR2 SVGEGT. The CDR3, as DNA: TGTGCCAGCAGTTACAGGGGGCGGCAAGAGACCCAGTACTTC. It encodes CASSYRGRQETQYF.

The CDR3, as DNA: TGTGCCAGCAGCCGCATCCTTGGCTACACCTTC. This codes for CASSRILGYTF. V gene TRBV7-8 combines with J gene TRBJ1-2, with D hard to call. Germline CDR1 and CDR2: SGHVS and FQNEAQ. CDR3 length: 11 amino acids. V lost 5 bases and J 7 bases, leaving 8 bases between the germline ends.

This clonotype occurred many times. J is TRBJ1-2 and V is TRBV29-1; D perhaps matches TRBD1 (5 bases). This CDR3 has 13 amino acids. Germline V CDR1 and CDR2: SQVTM, ANQGSEA. Deletions cut 3 bases from V and 8 bases from J, with 16 bases between. CDR3 residues: CSVELLGGFGYTF. Written as DNA, the CDR3 is TGCAGCGTTGAGCTTTTGGGGGGGTTCGGCTACACCTTC.